Presented here are 27 T cell receptor beta chains from one specimen sequenced in a study of cytomegalovirus exposure and HLA in healthy donors. Sequencing was performed with immunoSEQ multiplex PCR; in TCRdb, only in-frame clones are kept and a portion is missing. The table includes around 140,000 clones, about 87% detected once. The sequencing sample was made of PBMCs. Every receptor here comes from a man between 18 and 35 years old in good health and CMV-seropositive.

This chain links TRBV2 with TRBJ2-3; D remains ambiguous. The ends were cut back, 0 bases at V and 6 bases at J, with 16 bases in the middle. Germline V lookup: CDR1 SNHLY, CDR2 FYNNEI. The CDR3 length is 16 residues. This chain's CDR3 is CASSEAPRPSPDTQYF. CDR3 nucleotide sequence: TGTGCCAGCAGTGAAGCGCCGAGGCCCTCACCCGATACGCAGTATTTT.

This chain connects TRBV6-1 to TRBJ1-1; TRBD1 matches at 9 bases. Trimming removed 6 bases from V and 1 base from J; junction bases left unmatched: 3. The CDR3 is made up of 14 amino acids. The germline gives CDR1 MNHNS, CDR2 SASEGT. The CDR3 loop is CASRVQGANTEAFF. CDR3 nucleotide sequence: TGTGCCAGCAGGGTACAGGGGGCGAACACTGAAGCTTTCTTT.

The rearrangement joins TRBV11-3 to TRBJ2-2, with TRBD2 identical over 10 bases. J was trimmed by 0 bases and V by 5 bases; bases with no gene match: 9. This CDR3 contains 18 residues. Per the germline V gene, CDR1 is SGHNT and CDR2 is YENEEA. CDR3 region: CASSLDPLAGANTGELFF. The DNA for the CDR3 is TGTGCCAGCAGCCTGGACCCCCTAGCGGGGGCGAACACCGGGGAGCTGTTTTTT.

The chain combines TRBV7-9 with TRBJ2-5; D remains ambiguous. The CDR3 has 13 amino acids. CDR1 and CDR2 from the germline V gene are SEHNR and FQNEAQ (reference sequence). V was trimmed by 5 bases and J by 1 base, leaving 8 bases between them. CDR3 bases: TGTGCCAGCAGCCCCACGGTCCAAGAGACCCAGTACTTC. Residues: CASSPTVQETQYF.

The chain recombines TRBV4-1 with TRBJ2-3; D possibly corresponds to TRBD1 (6 bases). The germline V gene has CDR1 MGHRA and CDR2 YSYEKL. V dropped 0 bases and J dropped 7 bases, with 14 bases sitting between them. The CDR3 spans 15 residues. CDR3 sequence reads: CASSQDQVQGNTQYF. The CDR3 bases are TGCGCCAGCAGCCAAGATCAGGTACAGGGAAATACGCAGTATTTT.

The gene calls are TRBV11-2 and TRBJ1-6; the match to TRBD1 covers 9 bases. The CDR3 totals 16 residues. Trimming at V came to 4 bases and at J to 15 bases, leaving 16 bases not matched to a gene. Germline V gene lookup returns CDR1 SGHAT and CDR2 FQNNGV. CDR3 protein: CASSSPRDRGFKRLHF. CDR3 nucleotide sequence: TGTGCCAGCAGCTCACCGCGAGACAGGGGGTTTAAGCGCCTCCACTTT.

This clone was seen a few times. The rearrangement uses TRBV9 and TRBJ2-5; D perhaps matches TRBD2 (6 bases). V was pared by 6 bases and J by 4 bases, with 16 bases between. There are 14 residues in the CDR3. Germline V gene lookup returns CDR1 SGDLS and CDR2 YYNGEE. In DNA form, the CDR3 reads TGTGCCAGCACCCCCGGGGGTGAGGGAGAGACCCAGTACTTC. This sequence encodes CASTPGGEGETQYF.

The table lists this clone with a count of one. The chain has TRBV6-5 and TRBJ1-2, with 7 bases lining up with TRBD1. Per the germline V gene, CDR1 is MNHEY and CDR2 is SVGAGI. Trimming removed 6 bases from V and 4 bases from J; junction bases left unmatched: 5. The CDR3 contains 13 residues. The CDR3 DNA reads TGTGCCAGCAGCCCGGGACAGATCTATGGCTACACCTTC. This codes for CASSPGQIYGYTF.

This clone has only a few counts. This sequence joins TRBV4-1 and TRBJ1-1; D possibly corresponds to TRBD1 (6 bases). This CDR3 has 11 residues. Germline V gene sequence: CDR1 MGHRA, CDR2 YSYEKL. Trimming stripped 1 base from V and 10 bases from J, with 7 bases between. The CDR3 sequence is CASSQAGVAFF. CDR3 nucleotides: TGCGCCAGCAGCCAAGCAGGGGTAGCTTTCTTT.

This clone has just a few counts. The rearrangement joins TRBV7-8 to TRBJ2-3, with TRBD2 identical over 14 bases. The CDR3 is made up of 17 amino acids. The trim removed 1 base at V and 5 bases at J, leaving 5 bases unmatched. Germline V gene lookup returns CDR1 SGHVS and CDR2 FQNEAQ. CDR3 loop: CASSLGRGLAGEDTQYF. The CDR3, as DNA: TGTGCCAGCAGCTTAGGGCGGGGACTAGCGGGGGAAGATACGCAGTATTTT.

V usage is TRBV7-9 and J usage is TRBJ1-2, with 10 bases lining up with TRBD1. CDR3 length: 18 amino acids. The germline gives CDR1 SEHNR, CDR2 FQNEAQ (reference sequence). The V and J ends lost 2 bases and 3 bases, in that order; junction bases with no gene match: 12. For the CDR3, the DNA is TGTGCCAGCAGCTTAACTGCCGGGACAGGGGCAATAGACTATGGCTACACCTTC. Translated, it gives CASSLTAGTGAIDYGYTF.

This clone was seen just once. The chain links TRBV9 to TRBJ1-4; perhaps TRBD1 as D (5 bases). Trimming took 3 bases from V and 4 from J, leaving 13 bases between them. The V gene's germline CDR1 is SGDLS and CDR2 YYNGEE. The CDR3 length is 15 residues. The CDR3 protein is CASSGGTANNEKLFF. In DNA, the CDR3 is TGTGCCAGCAGCGGCGGGACGGCAAATAATGAAAAACTGTTTTTT.

The genes are TRBV27 and TRBJ2-1, with TRBD2 matching over 14 bases. The V gene's germline CDR1 is MNHEY and CDR2 SMNVEV (reference sequence). Trimming at V came to 6 bases and at J to 7 bases, leaving 8 bases not matched to a gene. The length of the CDR3 is 16 residues. CDR3 nucleotides: TGTGCCAGCAGCAAGCCCGGGACTAGCGGGAGAAATGAGCAGTTCTTC. Translation gives CASSKPGTSGRNEQFF.

The chain couples TRBV5-1 to TRBJ2-3, with TRBD2 matching 15 bases. Germline trimming cut 2 bases from V and 6 bases from J; bases unmatched to any gene: 7. Germline CDR1 is SGHRS and CDR2 is YFSETQ. This CDR3 has 17 amino acids. DNA for the CDR3: TGCGCCAGCAGCTTTGGGACTAGCGGGGGGCCCTCGGATACGCAGTATTTT. Protein: CASSFGTSGGPSDTQYF.

The chain couples TRBV29-1 to TRBJ2-1, with D perhaps matching TRBD1 (6 bases). Germline V gene data show CDR1 as SQVTM and CDR2 as ANQGSEA. Trimming cost V 2 bases and J 3 bases, with 20 bases left between them. The CDR3 has 17 amino acids. The CDR3 sequence is CSVERTGTPFLYNEQFF. CDR3 nucleotide sequence: TGCAGCGTTGAACGAACAGGGACCCCTTTCCTCTACAATGAGCAGTTCTTC.

The chain combines TRBV9 with TRBJ2-7; D is perhaps TRBD1 (6 bases). This CDR3 region has 15 residues. Per the germline V gene, CDR1 is SGDLS and CDR2 is YYNGEE. V was trimmed by 3 bases and J by 4 bases, leaving 17 bases between them. In nucleotides, the CDR3 is TGTGCCAGCAGCGCGGGGACAACGCAGGGATACGAGCAGTACTTC. It translates to CASSAGTTQGYEQYF.

The chain couples TRBV5-1 to TRBJ2-7; the D gene is possibly TRBD1 (6 bases). This CDR3 has 14 amino acids. Germline CDR1 and CDR2: SGHRS and YFSETQ. Trimming took off 2 bases at V and 2 bases at J, with 11 bases between the two ends. The CDR3 DNA reads as TGCGCCAGCAGCTTTTCACAGGGTGCCTACGAGCAGTACTTC. Protein: CASSFSQGAYEQYF.

The chain employs TRBV27 and TRBJ1-2, with TRBD1 as a possible D gene (6 bases). The CDR3 runs to 13 residues. V lost 9 bases, J lost 4 bases, and 15 bases lay in between. Germline V gene data show CDR1 as MNHEY and CDR2 as SMNVEV (reference sequence). The CDR3 sequence is CASTPGAGYGYTF. Written as DNA, the CDR3 is TGTGCCAGTACTCCAGGGGCCGGCTATGGCTACACCTTC.

The chain couples TRBV11-2 to TRBJ2-2, with TRBD2 as a possible D gene (6 bases). V lost 5 bases and J 5 bases, leaving 15 bases between the germline ends. Germline V gives CDR1 SGHAT, CDR2 FQNNGV. This CDR3 is 15 amino acids long. The CDR3 sequence is CASSTPRRATGELFF. The CDR3 region has the DNA TGTGCCAGCAGCACCCCGCGGAGGGCAACCGGGGAGCTGTTTTTT.

The chain combines TRBV14 with TRBJ2-3, with 9 bases aligning to TRBD2. From germline, CDR1 is SGHDN and CDR2 FVKESK. With V trimmed by 1 base and J by 6 bases, 8 bases remained unmatched. This CDR3 has 16 residues. The CDR3 DNA follows: TGTGCCAGCAGCCAAGGCGGGAGGGGTCCCACGGATACGCAGTATTTT. The encoded protein is CASSQGGRGPTDTQYF.

The count of this clone is one. The J gene is TRBJ2-7, the V gene TRBV19; 8 nucleotides align to TRBD1. The J segment lost 3 bases and the V segment lost 8 bases, leaving 6 bases of the junction unmatched. Germline loops: CDR1 LNHDA, CDR2 SQIVND (reference sequence). The CDR3 totals 13 residues. The CDR3 protein is CASRTTGVYEQYF. In DNA form, the CDR3 reads TGTGCCAGTCGAACGACAGGGGTCTACGAGCAGTACTTC.

The V gene is TRBV7-7, the J gene TRBJ2-1; TRBD2 agrees at 11 bases. Trimming cost V 1 base and J 6 bases; bases outside gene matches: 5. CDR3 size: 16 residues. In germline, CDR1 is SSHAT, CDR2 FNYEAQ (reference sequence). The CDR3 is CASSLGASGGSNEQFF. The CDR3 DNA is TGTGCCAGCAGCTTAGGGGCTAGCGGGGGGTCCAATGAGCAGTTCTTC. The full variable domain, in which reference TRBV7-7 and TRBJ2-1 provide the parts outside the CDR3, is GAGVSQSPRYKVTKRGQDVTLRCDPISSHATLYWYQQALGQGPEFLTYFNYEAQPDKSGLPSDRFSAERPEGSISTLTIQRTEQRDSAMYRCASSLGASGGSNEQFFGPGTRLTVL.

The rearrangement uses TRBV30 and TRBJ1-1; no firm D call. V was trimmed by 3 bases and J by 6 bases, leaving 17 bases between them. The CDR3 is 14 amino acids. Germline assignment: CDR1 GTSNPN and CDR2 SVGIG (reference sequence). CDR3 sequence reads: CAWRPGSPIAEAFF. DNA for the CDR3: TGTGCCTGGAGGCCAGGAAGCCCCATCGCTGAAGCTTTCTTT. Combining the CDR3 with reference TRBV30 and TRBJ1-1 gives the whole variable domain SQTIHQWPATLVQPVGSPLSLECTVEGTSNPNLYWYRQAAGRGLQLLFYSVGIGQISSEVPQNLSASRPQDRQFILSSKKLLLSDSGFYLCAWRPGSPIAEAFFGQGTRLTVV.

The chain links TRBV7-9 to TRBJ2-5; D remains ambiguous. The CDR3 extends over 15 amino acids. Germline CDR1 SEHNR, CDR2 FQNEAQ (reference sequence). Deletions cut 5 bases from V and 0 bases from J, with 13 bases between. DNA of the CDR3: TGTGCCAGCAGCCCAAGAGACACGAACCAAGAGACCCAGTACTTC. Translating gives CASSPRDTNQETQYF.

This clone was observed a handful of times. The V and J genes are TRBV7-9 and TRBJ2-4, with D hard to call. Between the trimmed V and J ends, which lost 5 bases and 8 bases, there was a span of 10 bases. The CDR3 sequence is 12 residues long. Germline lookup yields CDR1 SEHNR and CDR2 FQNEAQ (reference sequence). CDR3 in amino acids: CASSNPADIQYF. The CDR3 nucleotides are TGTGCCAGCAGCAACCCGGCGGACATTCAGTACTTC.

The rearrangement joins TRBV28 to TRBJ1-1, with D possibly matching TRBD1 (6 bases). V was shortened by 1 base and J by 8 bases, with 11 bases between the two germline ends. The germline gives CDR1 MDHEN, CDR2 SYDVKM. The CDR3 contains 13 residues. CDR3 bases: TGTGCCAGCAGTTTATTACGACAGGTCGAAGCTTTCTTT. It encodes CASSLLRQVEAFF.

The chain has TRBV25-1 and TRBJ2-1; TRBD2 matches 10 bases. Trimming cost V 6 bases and J 0 bases; bases outside gene matches: 5. The CDR3 has 16 amino acids. Germline V gene sequence: CDR1 MGHDK, CDR2 SYGVNS. The chain's CDR3 is CASSVLAGDSYNEQFF. The CDR3 DNA reads as TGTGCCAGCAGCGTCCTAGCGGGAGACTCCTACAATGAGCAGTTCTTC.